Presented here are 14 T cell receptor beta chains from one specimen sequenced in a study of blood T cell repertoires in COVID-19. Sequencing was performed with immunoSEQ multiplex PCR; in TCRdb, only in-frame clones are kept and a portion is missing. Of roughly 190,000 clones in the sample, approximately 91% were seen once. The specimen was peripheral blood. The receptors come from a middle-aged woman who had recovered from COVID-19.

This chain uses TRBV7-9 with TRBJ1-2, with no clear D. Trimming left V 2 bases short and J 4 bases short, with 11 bases between. There are 14 residues in the CDR3. Germline V gene data show CDR1 as SEHNR and CDR2 as FQNEAQ (reference sequence). The CDR3 DNA follows: TGTGCCAGCAGCTTAACAGAGTCTGTCTATGGCTACACCTTC. Translation: CASSLTESVYGYTF.

This clone came up once. The chain employs TRBV19 and TRBJ2-3; D remains ambiguous. V lost 1 base and J 4 bases, leaving 9 bases between the germline ends. This CDR3 is built from 14 residues. Germline CDR1 LNHDA, CDR2 SQIVND (reference sequence). Here the CDR3 reads CASSIASSADTQYF. The CDR3 DNA follows: TGTGCCAGTAGTATAGCTAGTTCGGCAGATACGCAGTATTTT.

This CDR3 reads CASSGNSRGSSNANTGELFF. Written as DNA, the CDR3 is TGTGCCAGCAGTGGAAATTCGAGGGGGAGTTCGAACGCGAACACCGGGGAGCTGTTTTTT. The chain has TRBV2 and TRBJ2-2, with D perhaps matching TRBD1 (6 bases). Germline CDR1 and CDR2: SNHLY and FYNNEI. The CDR3 has 20 residues. V lost 4 bases and J 0 bases, leaving 24 bases between the germline ends.

The V gene is TRBV3-1 (or the pseudogene TRBV3-2), the J gene TRBJ2-1, with 12 bases identical to TRBD2. The CDR3 length is 16 residues. Germline V gene data show CDR1 as LGHDT and CDR2 as YNNKEL (reference sequence). Trimming at V came to 3 bases and at J to 3 bases, leaving 3 bases not matched to a gene. The CDR3 sequence is CASSQGGLAGYNEQFF. For the CDR3, the DNA is TGTGCCAGCAGCCAGGGGGGACTAGCGGGCTACAATGAGCAGTTCTTC.

V and J are TRBV4-3 and TRBJ2-7; 7 bases map to TRBD2. The CDR3 loop spans 13 amino acids. V shed 4 bases and J 3 bases; nucleotides not matched to a gene: 3. CDR1 is LGHNA, CDR2 YSLEER, per germline. Here the CDR3 reads CASSRWGGYEQYF. CDR3 sequence (DNA): TGCGCCAGCAGCCGGTGGGGGGGCTACGAGCAGTACTTC.

The chain has TRBV7-9 and TRBJ1-1, with D possibly matching TRBD1 (6 bases). Germline-derived CDR1 and CDR2 are SEHNR and FQNEAQ (reference sequence). There are 16 residues in the CDR3. V shed 5 bases and J shed 6 bases, with 22 bases lying between them. The CDR3 protein is CASSVGWDTGSAEAFF. CDR3 nucleotide sequence: TGTGCCAGCAGCGTGGGATGGGACACTGGAAGCGCTGAAGCTTTCTTT.

This rearrangement joins TRBV14 to TRBJ2-5, with 8 bases fitting TRBD2. Germline assignment: CDR1 SGHDN and CDR2 FVKESK. The CDR3 runs 15 residues. V shed 4 bases and J 2 bases; nucleotides not matched to a gene: 6. The CDR3 spells CASSPLQRGQETQYF. The CDR3 DNA follows: TGTGCCAGCAGCCCCCTTCAGCGGGGGCAAGAGACCCAGTACTTC.

V is TRBV9 and J is TRBJ2-3; D possibly corresponds to TRBD2 (6 bases). Germline CDR1 and CDR2: SGDLS and YYNGEE. The CDR3 has 15 amino acids. V shed 2 bases and J shed 0 bases, with 10 bases lying between them. CDR3 protein: CASSVTGTSTDTQYF. The CDR3 DNA reads TGTGCCAGCAGCGTCACCGGGACTAGCACAGATACGCAGTATTTT.

In this sample, this clone turned up once. The chain combines TRBV28 with TRBJ2-4; D perhaps matches TRBD2 (6 bases). The CDR3 has 15 amino acids. Germline V gene sequence: CDR1 MDHEN, CDR2 SYDVKM. The germline V and J ends were trimmed by 3 bases and 5 bases, with 14 bases remaining between them. This CDR3 is CASSFLTGVENIQYF. CDR3 coding DNA: TGTGCCAGCAGTTTTTTGACGGGAGTGGAAAACATTCAGTACTTC.

In its sample, this clone was seen once. The chain couples TRBV7-8 to TRBJ1-5, with 8 bases matching TRBD1. This CDR3 has 16 amino acids. Germline trimming cut 4 bases from V and 2 bases from J; bases unmatched to any gene: 7. The germline V gene has CDR1 SGHVS and CDR2 FQNEAQ. The CDR3 region has the DNA TGTGCCAGCAGCTCAAGTCAGGGGGCTGGCAATCAGCCCCAGCATTTT. It is translated as CASSSSQGAGNQPQHF.

The chain recombines TRBV19 with TRBJ1-2; TRBD1 might be the D (5 bases). V gave up 4 bases and J gave up 2 bases, with 14 bases separating them. The CDR3 consists of 15 residues. Per the germline V gene, CDR1 is LNHDA and CDR2 is SQIVND (reference sequence). The CDR3 DNA is TGTGCCAGTAGTAGCGGGGGTCTTATGAACTATGGCTACACCTTC. It encodes CASSSGGLMNYGYTF. The full variable domain, rest sourced from reference TRBV19 and TRBJ1-2, is DGGITQSPKYLFRKEGQNVTLSCEQNLNHDAMYWYRQDPGQGLRLIYYSQIVNDFQKGDIAEGYSVSREKKESFPLTVTSAQKNPTAFYLCASSSGGLMNYGYTFGSGTRLTVV.

The chain recombines TRBV6-1 with TRBJ2-1; TRBD2 matches 10 bases. The CDR3 extends over 17 amino acids. V gave up 8 bases and J gave up 8 bases; unmatched junction bases: 18. CDR1 and CDR2 (germline): MNHNS, SASEGT. The CDR3 is CASRGMILAGRSYEQFF. In DNA form, the CDR3 reads TGTGCCAGCCGTGGTATGATACTAGCGGGAAGGTCGTATGAGCAGTTCTTC.

The chain joins TRBV9 to TRBJ1-5; tentatively, D is TRBD1 (5 bases). The CDR3 is 14 amino acids. V gave up 0 bases and J gave up 7 bases, with 11 bases separating them. From germline, CDR1 is SGDLS and CDR2 YYNGEE. The CDR3 protein is CASSVDGAGQPQHF. The DNA of the CDR3 is TGTGCCAGCAGCGTAGATGGGGCCGGGCAGCCCCAGCATTTT.

The chain recombines TRBV14 with TRBJ2-7, with 9 bases aligning to TRBD2. In germline, CDR1 is SGHDN, CDR2 FVKESK. The J segment lost 6 bases and the V segment lost 4 bases, leaving 10 bases of the junction unmatched. This CDR3 has 15 residues. Here the CDR3 DNA reads TGTGCCAGCAGCCTAGCTAGCGGGATTTTATTCGAGCAGTACTTC. Its protein product is CASSLASGILFEQYF.